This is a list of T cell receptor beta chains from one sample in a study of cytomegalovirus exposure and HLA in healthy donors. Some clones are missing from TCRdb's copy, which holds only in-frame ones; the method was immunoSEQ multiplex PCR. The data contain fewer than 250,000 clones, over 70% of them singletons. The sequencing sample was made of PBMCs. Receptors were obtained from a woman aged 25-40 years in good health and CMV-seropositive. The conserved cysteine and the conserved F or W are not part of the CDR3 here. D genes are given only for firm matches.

CDR3: ASSPTRGAF
J: TRBJ1-1
V: TRBV9
D: -

CDR3: ASSLTSGSSNEQF
J: TRBJ2-1
V: TRBV5-1
D: TRBD2

CDR3: ASLPGQGYEQY
J: TRBJ2-7
V: TRBV6-6
D: -

CDR3: ASSLVAGGNNEQF
J: TRBJ2-1
V: TRBV7-9
D: TRBD2

CDR3: ASKRPGGIEKLF
J: TRBJ1-4
V: TRBV6-5
D: TRBD1

CDR3: ASSQDAGRHGYT
J: TRBJ1-2
V: TRBV7-6
D: -

CDR3: ASSLTENTGELF
J: TRBJ2-2
V: TRBV7-2
D: -

CDR3: ASSWGPEGLADTQY
J: TRBJ2-3
V: TRBV5-5
D: -

CDR3: ASSLQGARETQY
J: TRBJ2-5
V: TRBV27
D: TRBD1

CDR3: ASISGTGDQPQH
J: TRBJ1-5
V: TRBV6-1
D: TRBD1

CDR3: ASSLVSRLNYGYT
J: TRBJ1-2
V: TRBV5-1
D: -

CDR3: ASSLVAGSTDTQY
J: TRBJ2-3
V: TRBV27
D: -

CDR3: ASSSGDPPYEQY
J: -
V: TRBV27
D: -

CDR3: ATNAYGGAAVEAF
J: TRBJ1-1
V: TRBV11-2
D: -

CDR3: ASSYYSSLGGDTQY
J: TRBJ2-3
V: TRBV6-5
D: -

CDR3: ASSPLAGGNEQF
J: TRBJ2-1
V: TRBV6-5
D: TRBD2

CDR3: ASSQGLAGGNEQF
J: TRBJ2-1
V: TRBV6-5
D: TRBD2

CDR3: ASSFQVEGEQF
J: TRBJ2-1
V: TRBV28
D: -

CDR3: ASSPRQGSYGYT
J: TRBJ1-2
V: TRBV18
D: TRBD1

CDR3: ATSRDKISGRSPY
J: TRBJ2-7
V: TRBV15
D: TRBD2

CDR3: ASSIAQGYEQY
J: TRBJ2-7
V: TRBV19
D: -

CDR3: SVKDINSYNEQF
J: TRBJ2-1
V: TRBV29-1
D: -

CDR3: ASRPSRRDEQF
J: TRBJ2-1
V: TRBV2
D: -

CDR3: ASSLVGDANYGYT
J: TRBJ1-2
V: TRBV5-1
D: -

CDR3: ASSLGSGNNQPQH
J: TRBJ1-5
V: TRBV7-9
D: -

CDR3: ASSEGQGSNQPQH
J: TRBJ1-5
V: TRBV19
D: -

CDR3: ASKRDRGYNEQF
J: TRBJ2-1
V: TRBV2
D: TRBD2

CDR3: ATSTLAGASHTQY
J: TRBJ2-3
V: TRBV15
D: TRBD2

CDR3: ASSSLAGGKDEQY
J: TRBJ2-7
V: TRBV6-1
D: TRBD2

CDR3: ASKRSWGQMNTEAF
J: TRBJ1-1
V: TRBV6-4
D: -

CDR3: ASSIRGQNTEAF
J: TRBJ1-1
V: TRBV19
D: -

CDR3: ASSFRDSQETQY
J: TRBJ2-5
V: TRBV5-4
D: TRBD1

CDR3: ASSFAGGGADTQY
J: TRBJ2-3
V: TRBV6-5
D: TRBD2

CDR3: ASRGTEAF
J: TRBJ1-1
V: TRBV5-1
D: -

CDR3: ASKNSGAYEQY
J: TRBJ2-7
V: TRBV6-1
D: TRBD2

CDR3: ASSQVVGSGDTQY
J: TRBJ2-3
V: TRBV4-1
D: -

CDR3: ASSQDLPGQGRTGANVLT
J: TRBJ2-6
V: TRBV4-1
D: TRBD1

CDR3: ASSLASNSEQY
J: TRBJ2-7
V: TRBV7-2
D: -

CDR3: ASSNRGYEQY
J: TRBJ2-7
V: TRBV10-1
D: TRBD1

CDR3: ASSETDYEQY
J: TRBJ2-7
V: TRBV5-1
D: -

CDR3: ASRDDRRPSDTEAF
J: TRBJ1-1
V: TRBV7-9
D: -

CDR3: ASSLSFQGARAEAF
J: TRBJ1-1
V: TRBV28
D: TRBD1

CDR3: ASSLGQGRTGELF
J: TRBJ2-2
V: TRBV6-5
D: TRBD1

CDR3: AISESLPVPF
J: TRBJ2-1
V: TRBV10-3
D: -

CDR3: ASSLGSGGVEGYT
J: TRBJ1-2
V: TRBV7-2
D: -

CDR3: ASSHITGTSGSYEQY
J: TRBJ2-7
V: TRBV4-1
D: TRBD2

CDR3: ASSLGVGAAYGYT
J: TRBJ1-2
V: TRBV7-2
D: -

CDR3: ASSLAGWTGTDTQY
J: TRBJ2-3
V: TRBV11-2
D: -

CDR3: ASSTGQAEGETQY
J: TRBJ2-5
V: TRBV6-5
D: TRBD1

CDR3: ASVGYVSTGAYNEQF
J: TRBJ2-1
V: TRBV2
D: -

CDR3: ASRLERVNTDTQY
J: TRBJ2-3
V: TRBV5-1
D: -

CDR3: ASSQDFGRETQY
J: TRBJ2-5
V: TRBV7-7
D: -

CDR3: ASSLEAGYYNEQF
J: TRBJ2-1
V: TRBV5-1
D: -

CDR3: ASSGTTGTDTQY
J: TRBJ2-3
V: TRBV11-2
D: TRBD2

CDR3: ASSGGTGFTEAF
J: TRBJ1-1
V: TRBV25-1
D: TRBD1